This TCR beta chain emerged from a study of blood T cell repertoires in COVID-19. Study-wide background: Researchers got acute and convalescent COVID-19 samples from the United States, Italy and Spain. Sources were T cells, B-cell-depleted T cells, or PBMCs; the material itself was cDNA or gDNA.

This CDR3 is 17 amino acids long. Germline CDR1 LGHDT, CDR2 YNNKEL (reference sequence). The V and J ends lost 0 bases and 0 bases, in that order; junction bases with no gene match: 6. In the original analysis: The assay estimated nucleated cells by amplifying reference gene primers. Measured with immunoSEQ multiplex PCR; TCRdb has only the in-frame clones, and not every one. The DNA was the basis for D and trimming; V, J and clone size are from that table. This table holds about 270,000 clones, 82% found once. This clonotype was sampled from a woman aged 18 to 35 with acute or convalescent COVID-19. Sequencing used peripheral blood. The chain links TRBV3-1 (or the pseudogene TRBV3-2) to TRBJ2-3; 7 bases fit TRBD2. DNA of the CDR3: TGTGCCAGCAGCCAAGATCAGGCTAGCGGTAGCACAGATACGCAGTATTTT. Translating gives CASSQDQASGSTDTQYF.